Below, 25 T cell receptor beta chains from the same sample are listed, as sequenced in a study of T cell responses to AZD1222 COVID-19 vaccine. The data were produced by immunoSEQ multiplex PCR, yet TCRdb's version contains in-frame clones alone and is incomplete. This sample yields about 190,000 clones, of which roughly 93% are seen a single time; 0.99% belongs to the top ten. Sequencing used peripheral blood, obtained on day 0 of AZD1222 vaccination. These receptors came from an adult in good health.

In this sample, this clone turned up once. The rearrangement joins TRBV12-3 or TRBV12-4 to TRBJ2-1, with D uncertain. Trimming cost V 5 bases and J 8 bases, with 13 bases left between them. CDR3 length equals 13 residues. The CDR3 DNA is TGTGCCAGCAGTCCTCGGGCAGTCGATGAGCAGTTCTTC. It yields the protein CASSPRAVDEQFF.

The chain links TRBV2 to TRBJ1-5; D might be TRBD1 (5 bases). Deletions cut 6 bases from V and 4 bases from J, with 7 bases between. The CDR3 is 12 amino acids. Germline-derived CDR1 and CDR2 are SNHLY and FYNNEI. CDR3 in amino acids: CASSGGNQPQHF. In DNA form, the CDR3 reads TGTGCCAGCAGCGGGGGAAATCAGCCCCAGCATTTT. Full variable domain (remainder filled in from reference TRBV2 and TRBJ1-5): EPEVTQTPSHQVTQMGQEVILRCVPISNHLYFYWYRQILGQKVEFLVSFYNNEISEKSEIFDDQFSVERPDGSNFTLKIRSTKLEDSAMYFCASSGGNQPQHFGDGTRLSIL.

The chain joins TRBV5-6 to TRBJ1-5; D is undetermined. CDR3 length: 16 amino acids. The germline V gene encodes CDR1 SGHDT and CDR2 YYEEEE. Trimming took off 1 base at V and 2 bases at J, with 13 bases between the two ends. DNA of the CDR3: TGTGCCAGCAGCTTGAATTCCTTAACTGGCAATCAGCCCCAGCATTTT. This sequence encodes CASSLNSLTGNQPQHF.

The chain joins TRBV27 to TRBJ2-7; 7 nucleotides line up with TRBD1. The CDR3 extends over 14 amino acids. The V and J ends lost 6 bases and 3 bases, in that order; junction bases with no gene match: 8. Germline V gives CDR1 MNHEY, CDR2 SMNVEV (reference sequence). The chain's CDR3 is CASSHPGTDYEQYF. Written as DNA, the CDR3 is TGTGCCAGCAGCCATCCCGGGACAGACTACGAGCAGTACTTC.

The chain links TRBV7-2 to TRBJ2-7; D is uncertain. The CDR3 has 14 residues. V lost 0 bases and J 3 bases, leaving 9 bases between the germline ends. Per germline, CDR1 SGHTA and CDR2 FQGNSA. CDR3 DNA: TGTGCCAGCAGCTTAGCCGCGGTTTTCTACGAGCAGTACTTC. Translating gives CASSLAAVFYEQYF.

The CDR3 loop is CASSPDRGNEKLFF. The DNA for the CDR3 is TGTGCCAGCAGCCCCGACAGGGGTAATGAAAAACTGTTTTTT. The chain links TRBV11-2 to TRBJ1-4, with TRBD1 identical over 8 bases. V shed 5 bases, J shed 4 bases, and the junction held 3 bases outside the gene matches. Per the germline V gene, CDR1 is SGHAT and CDR2 is FQNNGV. The CDR3 extends over 14 amino acids.

The genes are TRBV3-1 (or the pseudogene TRBV3-2) and TRBJ1-1; weak D call: TRBD1 (6 bases). CDR3 length: 14 amino acids. Trimming pared 4 bases from V and 3 bases from J, leaving 12 bases between. The germline V gene has CDR1 LGHDT and CDR2 YNNKEL (reference sequence). The CDR3 DNA follows: TGTGCCAGCAGCCCTCATCCAGGGGACACTGAAGCTTTCTTT. This gives the protein CASSPHPGDTEAFF.

The chain combines TRBV9 with TRBJ2-5, with TRBD1 matching over 10 bases. The length of the CDR3 is 16 residues. V lost 4 bases to trimming and J lost 4 bases; unmatched junction nucleotides: 10. The V gene's germline CDR1 is SGDLS and CDR2 YYNGEE. The CDR3 nucleotides read TGTGCCAGCAGCTCCCACCGGGACAGGGGTTTAGAGACCCAGTACTTC. Its translation is CASSSHRDRGLETQYF.

This clone was observed a few times. The V call is TRBV29-1, the J call TRBJ2-2; D may be TRBD1 or TRBD2 (7 bases each). This CDR3 region has 14 residues. The V end was cut by 6 bases, the J end by 6 bases, with 17 bases between. Germline lookup yields CDR1 SQVTM and CDR2 ANQGSEA. The CDR3 reads CSVLRGRGPGELFF. Written as DNA, the CDR3 is TGCAGCGTCCTTAGGGGGCGGGGGCCCGGGGAGCTGTTTTTT.

The rearrangement joins TRBV9 to TRBJ1-6; D is undetermined. The CDR3 sequence is 13 residues long. Per germline, CDR1 SGDLS and CDR2 YYNGEE. Trimming cost V 1 base and J 8 bases, with 7 bases left between them. CDR3 region: CASSVKADSPLHF. The CDR3 DNA is TGTGCCAGCAGCGTAAAAGCCGATTCACCCCTCCACTTT.

The V gene is TRBV7-3, the J gene TRBJ2-3; no clear D gene. Trimming removed 5 bases from V and 5 bases from J, with 8 bases in between. The germline V gene has CDR1 SGHTA and CDR2 FQGTGA. The CDR3 contains 12 residues. CDR3 in DNA: TGTGCCAGCAGCCAATTTGGAGATACGCAGTATTTT. It is translated as CASSQFGDTQYF. Filled out from reference TRBV7-3 and TRBJ2-3, the complete variable domain reads GAGVSQTPSNKVTEKGKYVELRCDPISGHTALYWYRQSLGQGPEFLIYFQGTGAADDSGLPNDRFFAVRPEGSVSTLKIQRTERGDSAVYLCASSQFGDTQYFGPGTRLTVL.

This clone was observed a single time. The V and J genes are TRBV28 and TRBJ1-2, with 7 bases aligning to TRBD1. Germline V gene lookup returns CDR1 MDHEN and CDR2 SYDVKM. The CDR3 runs to 15 residues. V lost 5 bases to trimming and J lost 4 bases; unmatched junction nucleotides: 10. The DNA for the CDR3 is TGTGCCAGCAGTACAACAGGGGATCTAGCCTATGGCTACACCTTC. It specifies CASSTTGDLAYGYTF.

V and J are TRBV29-1 and TRBJ2-7; D perhaps matches TRBD1 (5 bases). The germline V gene encodes CDR1 SQVTM and CDR2 ANQGSEA. The CDR3 has 13 residues. Deletions cut 4 bases from V and 4 bases from J, with 14 bases between. DNA for the CDR3: TGCAGCGTTGTTTTCGACAGCTCATACGAGCAGTACTTC. Protein: CSVVFDSSYEQYF.

In its sample, this clone was seen once. The V gene is TRBV13, the J gene TRBJ2-1; D is unresolved. Trimming cost V 5 bases and J 6 bases, with 8 bases left between them. The CDR3 spans 12 residues. Germline V gene lookup returns CDR1 PRHDT and CDR2 FYEKMQ (reference sequence). The CDR3 here is CASSPDGNEQFF. For the CDR3, the DNA is TGTGCCAGCAGCCCGGACGGCAATGAGCAGTTCTTC.

On this clone: The sample holds other DNA sequences that translate to the same CDR3. CDR3 DNA: TGTGCCAGCAGCTTAGTGCAGGGAAGCAATCAGCCCCAGCATTTT. As protein: CASSLVQGSNQPQHF. The rearrangement uses TRBV7-2 and TRBJ1-5; TRBD1 might be the D (5 bases). The V gene lost 1 base and the J gene lost 1 base, with 8 bases spanning the gap. Per the germline V gene, CDR1 is SGHTA and CDR2 is FQGNSA. This CDR3 is built from 15 residues.

The chain recombines TRBV11-2 with TRBJ1-1; tentatively, D is TRBD1 (5 bases). The V gene lost 9 bases and the J gene lost 0 bases, with 14 bases spanning the gap. CDR3 length equals 14 residues. Germline V gives CDR1 SGHAT, CDR2 FQNNGV. In nucleotides, the CDR3 is TGTGCCAGGAGAGACAGCCCCCTGAACACTGAAGCTTTCTTT. Encoded protein: CARRDSPLNTEAFF.

The V gene is TRBV15, the J gene TRBJ1-1; unclear D gene. Germline loops: CDR1 LNHNV, CDR2 YYDKDF (reference sequence). V lost 0 bases and J lost 8, with 7 bases in between. This CDR3 is 12 amino acids long. The CDR3 is CATSRDLGEAFF. For the CDR3, the DNA is TGTGCCACCAGCAGAGATCTAGGGGAAGCTTTCTTT.

V gene TRBV28 combines with J gene TRBJ2-2; a weak D match, TRBD1 (6 bases). This CDR3 region has 16 residues. V was pared by 7 bases and J by 4 bases, with 19 bases between. CDR1 MDHEN and CDR2 SYDVKM come from the germline V gene. CDR3 in amino acids: CASTLGLQGPTGELFF. CDR3 coding DNA: TGTGCCAGCACCTTGGGGCTACAGGGACCCACCGGGGAGCTGTTTTTT.

The chain carries TRBV6-5 and TRBJ2-1; weak D call: TRBD1 (5 bases). The V end was cut by 6 bases, the J end by 9 bases, with 12 bases between. The CDR3 has 12 amino acids. Germline-derived CDR1 and CDR2 are MNHEY and SVGAGI. CDR3 DNA: TGTGCCAGCAGCCCAGGGTACGGTGAGCAGTTCTTC. Translated, it gives CASSPGYGEQFF.

The V and J genes are TRBV4-1 and TRBJ2-2; D is perhaps TRBD1 (6 bases). Germline lookup yields CDR1 MGHRA and CDR2 YSYEKL. Trimming took 0 bases from V and 4 from J, leaving 15 bases between them. This CDR3 contains 17 residues. The CDR3 is CASSQDHGTPITGELFF. The CDR3 DNA reads as TGCGCCAGCAGCCAAGATCACGGGACACCAATCACCGGGGAGCTGTTTTTT.

J is TRBJ2-7 and V is TRBV18; D is possibly TRBD1 (5 bases). The germline CDR1 and CDR2 sequences are KGHSH and LQKENI. Trimming took 0 bases from V and 3 from J, leaving 9 bases between them. This CDR3 spans 14 amino acids. The CDR3 region has the DNA TGTGCCAGCTCACCACCTAGAGACAGCTACGAGCAGTACTTC. It specifies CASSPPRDSYEQYF.

J is TRBJ1-5 and V is TRBV20-1; 7 nucleotides agree with TRBD1. J lost 0 bases, V lost 3 bases, and 5 bases had no gene match. The germline V gene has CDR1 DFQATT and CDR2 SNEGSKA (reference sequence). The length of the CDR3 is 15 residues. The CDR3 DNA reads TGCAGTGCTAGTGACAGGGACTATAGCAATCAGCCCCAGCATTTT. Translated, it gives CSASDRDYSNQPQHF.

This sequence joins TRBV7-2 and TRBJ2-5; TRBD2 aligns across 12 bases. The J segment lost 5 bases and the V segment lost 3 bases, leaving 13 bases of the junction unmatched. This CDR3 has 18 residues. Germline assignment: CDR1 SGHTA and CDR2 FQGNSA. CDR3 region: CASSLRATSGRSWETQYF. The DNA for the CDR3 is TGTGCCAGCAGCTTGAGAGCGACTAGCGGGAGAAGTTGGGAGACCCAGTACTTC. The variable domain in full, with the rest retrieved from reference TRBV7-2 and TRBJ2-5, is GAGVSQSPSNKVTEKGKDVELRCDPISGHTALYWYRQSLGQGLEFLIYFQGNSAPDKSGLPSDRFSAERTGGSVSTLTIQRTQQEDSAVYLCASSLRATSGRSWETQYFGPGTRLLVL.

About this clone: Additional DNA sequences in this sample encode the identical CDR3. The genes are TRBV18 and TRBJ1-4, with D hard to call. Germline values: CDR1 KGHSH, CDR2 LQKENI. Deletions cut 3 bases from V and 0 bases from J, with 8 bases between. The CDR3 contains 15 residues. In nucleotides, the CDR3 is TGTGCCAGCTCACCCCGAACAGCAACTAATGAAAAACTGTTTTTT. Encoded protein: CASSPRTATNEKLFF.

The chain combines TRBV28 with TRBJ2-2; the D gene is possibly TRBD2 (6 bases). V dropped 7 bases and J dropped 1 base, with 7 bases sitting between them. The CDR3 is 13 residues long. Germline CDR1 is MDHEN and CDR2 is SYDVKM. The CDR3 DNA reads as TGTGCCAGCACAGCGGGGAACACCGGGGAGCTGTTTTTT. Residues: CASTAGNTGELFF.